This TCR beta chain came from a study of T cell clonotyping in hematopoietic cell transplantation. The germline V gene encodes CDR1 MNHEY and CDR2 SMNVEV (reference sequence). The CDR3 contains 18 residues. The ends lost 6 bases at V and 3 bases at J; junction bases unmatched: 15. Measured with immunoSEQ multiplex PCR; TCRdb has only the in-frame clones, and not every one. This sample has 55,000 to 70,000 clones, with roughly 94% found just once. This TCR was recovered from a middle-aged man in good health. Some clones in this sample may be carry-over from other donors' samples. Specimen: peripheral blood mononuclear cells. V usage is TRBV27 and J usage is TRBJ1-5; 9 nucleotides match TRBD1. The CDR3 DNA reads as TGTGCCAGCAGCCCCCGGCAACAGGGGGCGCGGAACAATCAGCCCCAGCATTTT. Amino acid sequence: CASSPRQQGARNNQPQHF.